This T cell receptor (beta chain) was captured in a study of T cells in Graves' hyperthyroidism and ophthalmopathy. Overall study results and limits: Blood also held most thyroid clonotypes expanded beyond 0.001.

RNA transcripts were the template for amplifying TCR beta CDR3 regions. First-round RT-PCR of the TCR CDR3 relied on the HTBI primer set. TCRdb re-called the multiplex PCR reads through MiXCR, storing one row per CDR3 protein. The data contain approximately 630,000 distinct CDR3 sequences, around 16% of them singletons. This clonotype was seen many times. Its antigen is unknown. The CDR3 runs 14 residues. The germline gives CDR1 SGHDT, CDR2 YYEEEE. V shed 2 bases and J shed 6 bases, with 12 bases lying between them. Aged 18 to 65, the patients had hyperthyroidism that was newly diagnosed and had lasted under 2 months. Over 9 ml of fresh peripheral blood supplied the PBMCs.

Source material: blood. The source is a woman in her twenties or thirties with Graves' hyperthyroidism. The chain has TRBV5-6 and TRBJ1-5; D is unclear. The CDR3 coding sequence is TGTGCCAGCAGCTTAGTGTCGGATCGTCAGCCCCAGCATTTT. This gives the protein CASSLVSDRQPQHF.